This entry lists 5 T cell receptor beta chains sequenced from one sample in a study of blood T cells in healthy people across ages (dated by TCRdb to between 2015 and 2016). Libraries came from 5' RACE. Sequencer: Illumina HiSeq 2500. A second PCR of roughly 7 to 12 cycles was run with a J-beta primer mix and a sample-barcoded 5' primer. Using fastp at Q25 and MiXCR, TCRdb reprocessed the public reads and kept productive beta chains. Every entry covers one CDR3 protein and lists the most common genes and DNA from its rows. In this sample the table shows roughly 1,800,000 distinct CDR3 sequences, approximately 50% of which occur a single time. The top ten hold 2% to 2.5% of the sample. The sequenced material came from blood. Receptors were obtained from a woman between 35 and 50 years old in good health.

This clonotype was observed a handful of times. V and J are TRBV28 and TRBJ1-1, with D unresolved. CDR3 length: 12 residues. Germline-derived CDR1 and CDR2 are MDHEN and SYDVKM. Between the trimmed V and J ends, which lost 3 bases and 5 bases, there was a span of 7 bases. DNA for the CDR3: TGTGCCAGCAGTTTGGGATTTACTGAAGCTTTCTTT. The encoded protein is CASSLGFTEAFF.

This clonotype appeared once. The chain uses TRBV3-1 and TRBJ2-3; 13 nucleotides match TRBD2. Trimming at V came to 2 bases and at J to 0 bases, leaving 5 bases not matched to a gene. The V gene's germline CDR1 is LGHDT and CDR2 YNNKEL (reference sequence). This CDR3 spans 18 amino acids. The CDR3 DNA sequence: TGTGCCAGCAGCCAACTTGGGACTAGCGGGGCGAGCACAGATACGCAGTATTTT. Translation: CASSQLGTSGASTDTQYF.

The DNA of the CDR3 is TGTGCCAGCAGCCAAGACTTGACCCGTCATGGCTACACCTTC. It yields the protein CASSQDLTRHGYTF. This sequence joins TRBV14 and TRBJ1-2; D not certain. The CDR3 spans 14 residues. Between the trimmed V and J ends, which lost 0 bases and 6 bases, there was a span of 11 bases. Germline loops: CDR1 SGHDN, CDR2 FVKESK.

This clonotype was observed a few times. This chain joins TRBV7-3 and TRBJ2-1; 13 bases agree with TRBD2. Per the germline V gene, CDR1 is SGHTA and CDR2 is FQGTGA. The CDR3 loop spans 16 amino acids. V shed 5 bases, J shed 8 bases, and the junction held 9 bases outside the gene matches. The CDR3 protein is CASSPTSGGAIDEQFF. The CDR3 bases are TGTGCCAGCAGCCCCACTAGCGGGGGGGCTATAGATGAGCAGTTCTTC.

This clonotype was recorded a few times. The gene calls are TRBV24-1 and TRBJ2-1; 9 positions match TRBD2. J lost 14 bases, V lost 4 bases, and 8 bases had no gene match. The CDR3 consists of 13 residues. In germline, CDR1 is KGHDR, CDR2 SFDVKD. Here the CDR3 DNA reads TGTGCCACCAGTGACTCCCTAGCGGGGAGAAAGTTCTTC. This encodes CATSDSLAGRKFF.